These 18 T cell receptor beta chains were all obtained from the same sample, sequenced in a study of T cell responses to AZD1222 COVID-19 vaccine. Sequencing was performed with immunoSEQ multiplex PCR; in TCRdb, only in-frame clones are kept and a portion is missing. The repertoire consists of 150,000 or so clones, with about nine tenths occurring once and the leading ten covering about 4%. This specimen consisted of peripheral blood, obtained 28 days after the second AZD1222 dose. All receptors derive from an adult who received the AZD1222 COVID-19 vaccine.

This chain links TRBV10-1 with TRBJ1-1, with no clear D. The V end lost 1 base, the J end lost 6 bases, and 15 bases lay between the germline ends. The CDR3 consists of 15 residues. CDR1 WNHNN and CDR2 SYGVQD come from the germline V gene (reference sequence). The CDR3 nucleotides are TGCGCCAGCAGTGAGTTGACTCGGGAGGGCTCTGAAGCTTTCTTT. This encodes CASSELTREGSEAFF.

The V gene is TRBV4-1, the J gene TRBJ2-3; D gene uncertain. The CDR3 is 14 amino acids. Germline lookup yields CDR1 MGHRA and CDR2 YSYEKL. The ends were cut back, 5 bases at V and 0 bases at J, with 9 bases in the middle. The CDR3 protein is CASSLLSSTDTQYF. CDR3 DNA: TGCGCCAGCAGCTTACTTTCTAGCACAGATACGCAGTATTTT.

The chain joins TRBV11-3 to TRBJ2-5, with D maybe TRBD2 (6 bases). CDR1 is SGHNT and CDR2 is YENEEA in the germline V gene. The CDR3 runs to 15 residues. V lost 1 base to trimming and J lost 2 bases, with 11 bases between them. In DNA form, the CDR3 reads TGTGCCAGCAGCTTAGGGTTGGAGGGACAAGAGACCCAGTACTTC. This translates into CASSLGLEGQETQYF. Looking up the rest from reference TRBV11-3 and TRBJ2-5 gives the full variable domain: EAGVVQSPRYKIIEKKQPVAFWCNPISGHNTLYWYLQNLGQGPELLIRYENEEAVDDSQLPKDRFSAERLKGVDSTLKIQPAELGDSAVYLCASSLGLEGQETQYFGPGTRLLVL.

J is TRBJ1-2 and V is TRBV5-5; D ambiguous. Deletions cut 0 bases from V and 8 bases from J, with 14 bases between. CDR3 size: 14 residues. CDR1 is SGHKS, CDR2 YYEKEE, per germline (reference sequence). CDR3 bases: TGTGCCAGCAGCTTGGATGGGAAGGCGTACGGCTACACCTTC. Its protein is CASSLDGKAYGYTF.

The chain couples TRBV5-1 to TRBJ2-7, with 9 bases matching TRBD2. CDR1 and CDR2 from the germline V gene are SGHRS and YFSETQ. There are 15 residues in the CDR3. Trimming removed 7 bases from V and 4 bases from J; junction bases left unmatched: 12. CDR3 bases: TGCGCCAGCCAGCCCGGCCTAGCGGGACAGTACGAGCAGTACTTC. This sequence encodes CASQPGLAGQYEQYF.

The rearrangement joins TRBV19 to TRBJ1-5, with D possibly TRBD1 on 5 matching bases. The CDR3 runs 14 residues. With 5 bases removed from V and 7 bases from J, the gap between germline ends came to 15 bases. Germline V gene sequence: CDR1 LNHDA, CDR2 SQIVND (reference sequence). CDR3 protein: CASSFRGSGQPQHF. Here the CDR3 DNA reads TGTGCCAGTAGTTTTCGGGGCAGTGGCCAGCCCCAGCATTTT.

This clone was observed a few times. The V and J genes are TRBV11-2 and TRBJ1-2; D call uncertain. This CDR3 has 17 amino acids. Deletions cut 4 bases from V and 4 bases from J, with 22 bases between. Germline-derived CDR1 and CDR2 are SGHAT and FQNNGV. The CDR3: CASSSDSVLTESYGYTF. CDR3 in DNA: TGTGCCAGCAGCTCTGACTCGGTGCTCACTGAATCCTATGGCTACACCTTC.

This clone was detected only once. The chain joins TRBV5-1 to TRBJ1-1; TRBD1 aligns across 8 bases. The CDR3 length is 14 residues. V shed 3 bases, J shed 3 bases, and the junction held 4 bases outside the gene matches. Per germline, CDR1 SGHRS and CDR2 YFSETQ. CDR3 region: CASSSGQGHTEAFF. The CDR3 nucleotides are TGCGCCAGCAGCTCTGGACAGGGCCACACTGAAGCTTTCTTT.

The chain joins TRBV19 to TRBJ1-1; no reliable D call. This CDR3 has 15 amino acids. Germline V gene data show CDR1 as LNHDA and CDR2 as SQIVND (reference sequence). With 0 bases removed from V and 1 base from J, the gap between germline ends came to 9 bases. The CDR3 DNA sequence: TGTGCCAGTAGTATAGACCGCCGGAAGAACACTGAAGCTTTCTTT. Protein product: CASSIDRRKNTEAFF.

Concerning this clone: The junction does not match germline at one end; this may be a read error. The chain uses TRBV11-2 and TRBJ1-6; weak D call: TRBD1 (5 bases). The germline CDR1 and CDR2 sequences are SGHAT and FQNNGV. The CDR3 length is 15 residues. The CDR3 nucleotides are TGTGCCAGCAGCCTAGATGGGGGGGTCAATTCACCCCTCCACTTT. This codes for CASSLDGGVNSPLHF.

This chain uses TRBV6-5 with TRBJ1-1, with D possibly matching TRBD1 (5 bases). V lost 3 bases to trimming and J lost 7 bases, with 15 bases between them. The germline V gene has CDR1 MNHEY and CDR2 SVGAGI. CDR3 length: 14 residues. The CDR3 DNA reads as TGTGCCAGCAGTTATGGGGGTCGGGCGGGTGAAGCTTTCTTT. Protein sequence: CASSYGGRAGEAFF.

This rearrangement joins TRBV6-5 to TRBJ2-7; 9 bases map to TRBD1. Germline values: CDR1 MNHEY, CDR2 SVGAGI. The junction had 5 bases not matched to a gene; V was cut back by 7 bases and J by 4 bases. This CDR3 has 13 amino acids. CDR3 bases: TGTGCCAGCAACACCGGGACAGGGTACGAGCAGTACTTC. Translation: CASNTGTGYEQYF.

The gene calls are TRBV19 and TRBJ2-2; D gene ambiguous. The germline V gene encodes CDR1 LNHDA and CDR2 SQIVND (reference sequence). The CDR3 has 19 amino acids. The germline V and J ends were trimmed by 4 bases and 0 bases, with 21 bases remaining between them. The CDR3 region has the DNA TGTGCCAGTAGTACGCCCGCAGAAAACCCATCCTCGAACACCGGGGAGCTGTTTTTT. Protein: CASSTPAENPSSNTGELFF. The full variable domain, in which reference TRBV19 and TRBJ2-2 provide the parts outside the CDR3, is DGGITQSPKYLFRKEGQNVTLSCEQNLNHDAMYWYRQDPGQGLRLIYYSQIVNDFQKGDIAEGYSVSREKKESFPLTVTSAQKNPTAFYLCASSTPAENPSSNTGELFFGEGSRLTVL.

V usage is TRBV19 and J usage is TRBJ1-5; weak D call: TRBD1 (5 bases). In germline, CDR1 is LNHDA, CDR2 SQIVND (reference sequence). The germline V and J ends were trimmed by 5 bases and 1 base, with 12 bases remaining between them. The CDR3 consists of 15 residues. The CDR3 region has the DNA TGTGCCAGTAGTTCGGTAGGGGCCAGCAATCAGCCCCAGCATTTT. This sequence encodes CASSSVGASNQPQHF.

J is TRBJ1-1 and V is TRBV7-9; a weak D match, TRBD1 (6 bases). Trimming removed 5 bases from V and 0 bases from J, with 13 bases in between. Germline CDR1 and CDR2: SEHNR and FQNEAQ (reference sequence). The CDR3 is 15 amino acids. This CDR3 is CASSKDSHMNTEAFF. In DNA, the CDR3 is TGTGCCAGCAGCAAGGACAGCCATATGAACACTGAAGCTTTCTTT.

The CDR3 DNA follows: TGTGCCTGGCGCAGGGGGTTTAACTATGGCTACACCTTC. This encodes CAWRRGFNYGYTF. The rearrangement links TRBV30 to TRBJ1-2; TRBD1 agrees at 7 bases. V was pared by 5 bases and J by 1 base, with 4 bases of the junction left unmatched. This CDR3 contains 13 residues. Germline V gene sequence: CDR1 GTSNPN, CDR2 SVGIG (reference sequence).

The chain links TRBV19 to TRBJ1-3, with D perhaps TRBD1 (5 bases). The CDR3 runs 16 residues. Deletions cut 3 bases from V and 6 bases from J, with 18 bases between. The germline V gene encodes CDR1 LNHDA and CDR2 SQIVND (reference sequence). For the CDR3, the DNA is TGTGCCAGTAGTATGGGGCCGGGACTAATTTCAAACACCATATATTTT. This encodes CASSMGPGLISNTIYF. Full variable domain (missing parts from reference TRBV19 and TRBJ1-3): DGGITQSPKYLFRKEGQNVTLSCEQNLNHDAMYWYRQDPGQGLRLIYYSQIVNDFQKGDIAEGYSVSREKKESFPLTVTSAQKNPTAFYLCASSMGPGLISNTIYFGEGSWLTVV.

The V call is TRBV11-3, the J call TRBJ2-1, with D uncertain. V was pared by 1 base and J by 5 bases, with 6 bases between. CDR3 length equals 13 residues. Germline-derived CDR1 and CDR2 are SGHNT and YENEEA. The CDR3: CASSLGLNNEQFF. The CDR3 DNA sequence: TGTGCCAGCAGCTTAGGGCTGAACAATGAGCAGTTCTTC.